These T cell receptor beta chains were read from a single sample in a study of response to subunit inactivated influenza vaccine. MiXCR, run by TCRdb on the RT-PCR reads, gives a single entry per CDR3 protein. The sample includes more than 700,000 distinct CDR3 sequences, 21% of them seen just once. Sequencing used PBMCs from blood, obtained 5 days after vaccination. The receptors here all came from a man aged 50 to 60 who received an inactivated influenza vaccine. The CDR3 runs from the conserved cysteine through the conserved F or W. A D gene is named only where the DNA matches it firmly. The listing skips clone size in some rows; elsewhere it reads once, few, many or a size class.

V gene,J gene,clone size,D gene,CDR3 protein,CDR3 DNA
TRBV20-1,TRBJ2-3,.,.,CSAGGVFLADTQYF,TGCAGTGCTGGAGGGGTGTTTTTGGCAGATACGCAGTATTTT
TRBV7-6,TRBJ2-3,few,.,CASSLQGGGSPDTQYF,TGTGCCAGCAGCTTGCAAGGCGGAGGTTCCCCAGATACGCAGTATTTT
TRBV5-1,TRBJ2-1,.,.,CASSPGVWESSYNEQFF,TGCGCCAGCAGCCCGGGGGTGTGGGAGTCCTCCTACAATGAGCAGTTCTTC
TRBV29-1,TRBJ2-3,.,.,CSVGRISADTQYF,TGCAGCGTCGGCAGGATCTCCGCAGATACGCAGTATTTT
TRBV7-2,TRBJ2-1,many,TRBD2,CASSLGLAGGRVNEQFF,TGTGCCAGCAGCTTAGGGCTAGCGGGAGGCAGGGTCAATGAGCAGTTCTTC
TRBV7-3,TRBJ2-1,few,.,CASSYSSVGEQFF,TGTGCCAGCAGTTATTCTAGCGTGGGTGAGCAGTTCTTC
TRBV6-5,TRBJ2-7,.,.,CASSYSAGYHYEQYF,TGTGCCAGCAGTTACTCGGCAGGGTATCACTACGAGCAGTACTTC
TRBV4-3,TRBJ1-1,few,.,CASSQSGEAFF,TGCGCCAGCAGCCAATCTGGGGAAGCTTTCTTT
TRBV6-2/TRBV6-3,TRBJ2-7,.,TRBD2,CASTFRRSGRREQYF,TGTGCCAGCACCTTTAGGAGAAGCGGGAGGCGCGAGCAGTACTTC
TRBV2,TRBJ2-1,few,.,CASRKTDGGMDEQFF,TGTGCCAGCAGAAAGACCGACGGGGGTATGGATGAGCAGTTCTTC
TRBV7-8,TRBJ2-1,.,.,CASSRRGPYNEQFF,TGTGCCAGCAGTCGGCGGGGTCCCTACAATGAGCAGTTCTTC
TRBV6-2/TRBV6-3,TRBJ2-7,.,TRBD2,CASSYSPSGLGYEQYF,TGTGCCAGCAGTTACTCTCCTAGCGGGCTTGGCTACGAGCAGTACTTC
TRBV20-1,TRBJ2-4,.,TRBD2,CSVGLADRNIQYF,TGCAGTGTGGGACTAGCGGACCGAAACATTCAGTACTTC
TRBV2,TRBJ1-4,.,TRBD1,CASSDRGQGYEKLFF,TGTGCCAGCAGTGATCGAGGACAGGGATATGAAAAACTGTTTTTT
TRBV14,TRBJ2-3,.,.,CASSQYRGTDTQYF,TGTGCCAGCAGCCAATACAGGGGCACAGATACGCAGTATTTT
TRBV10-3,TRBJ1-3,.,.,CATVDSLASGNTIYF,TGTGCCACAGTAGACAGCCTGGCCTCTGGAAACACCATATATTTT
TRBV5-1,TRBJ2-1,.,.,CASSLGRGTHEQFF,TGCGCCAGCAGCTTGGGGAGAGGGACCCATGAGCAGTTCTTC
TRBV5-6,TRBJ2-3,few,TRBD2,CASSMASGRTDTQYF,TGTGCCAGCAGCATGGCTAGCGGCCGCACAGATACGCAGTATTTT
TRBV15,TRBJ2-5,.,TRBD1,CATSSGGQGGETQYF,TGTGCCACCAGCAGTGGGGGACAGGGAGGAGAGACCCAGTACTTC
TRBV9,TRBJ2-1,few,TRBD2,CASSVPNPGLVGRGSYNEQFF,TGTGCCAGCAGCGTACCAAATCCGGGACTAGTGGGTCGCGGATCCTACAATGAGCAGTTCTTC
TRBV20-1,TRBJ2-2,.,TRBD2,CSARGIGTSGGYTGELFF,TGCAGTGCTAGAGGTATCGGCACTAGCGGGGGATACACCGGGGAGCTGTTTTTT
TRBV7-9,TRBJ2-1,few,TRBD1,CASSAYRGRYNEQFF,TGTGCCAGCAGCGCATACAGGGGCCGGTACAATGAGCAGTTCTTC
TRBV5-1,TRBJ1-3,many,.,CASSLEQASRGNTIYF,TGCGCCAGCAGCTTGGAGCAGGCCTCCCGTGGAAACACCATATATTTT
TRBV5-1,TRBJ2-5,many,.,CASAKSGAETQYF,TGCGCCAGCGCTAAATCGGGGGCAGAGACCCAGTACTTC
TRBV12-3/TRBV12-4,TRBJ2-7,.,.,CASSMTPGKSYEQYF,TGTGCCAGCAGTATGACTCCGGGGAAATCCTACGAGCAGTACTTC
TRBV20-1,TRBJ2-3,.,TRBD2,CSARGGGLPTTDTQYF,TGCAGTGCTAGGGGGGGGGGACTACCCACCACAGATACGCAGTATTTT
TRBV12-3/TRBV12-4,TRBJ2-2,few,.,CASSLGAGRNTGELFF,TGTGCCAGCAGTTTAGGGGCGGGGAGGAACACCGGGGAGCTGTTTTTT
TRBV7-2,TRBJ2-1,few,TRBD2,CASSPAGVGSYNEQFF,TGTGCCAGCAGCCCTGCGGGAGTGGGCTCCTACAATGAGCAGTTCTTC
TRBV20-1,TRBJ2-3,.,.,CSASQASSTDTQYF,TGCAGTGCTAGCCAGGCATCTAGCACAGATACGCAGTATTTT
TRBV3-1,TRBJ1-2,.,TRBD1,CASSPLRDSYGYTF,TGTGCCAGCAGCCCTCTCCGGGACAGCTATGGCTACACCTTC
TRBV11-2,TRBJ2-3,.,TRBD1,CASSLGERSGTATDTQYF,TGTGCCAGCAGCTTAGGGGAGAGGTCCGGGACAGCCACAGATACGCAGTATTTT
TRBV6-2/TRBV6-3,TRBJ1-5,few,.,CASSSHTYSNQPQHF,TGTGCCAGCAGTTCTCACACCTATAGCAATCAGCCCCAGCATTTT
TRBV20-1,TRBJ1-6,few,.,CSANDPGPGGYNSPLHF,TGCAGTGCTAATGACCCCGGCCCGGGGGGTTATAATTCACCCCTCCACTTT
TRBV6-2/TRBV6-3,TRBJ2-1,.,TRBD2,CASSQSGLAGGREQFF,TGTGCCAGCAGTCAATCGGGACTAGCGGGAGGGAGGGAGCAGTTCTTC
TRBV2,TRBJ2-3,.,.,CASSEALAKSTDTQYF,TGTGCCAGCAGTGAAGCCCTAGCGAAAAGCACAGATACGCAGTATTTT
TRBV5-6,TRBJ2-7,.,.,CASSLFSGSLYEQYF,TGTGCCAGCAGCTTGTTTTCTGGCAGCCTCTACGAGCAGTACTTC
TRBV30,TRBJ2-7,.,.,CAWSEPHYEQYF,TGTGCCTGGAGTGAGCCTCACTACGAGCAGTACTTC